The T cell receptor (beta chain) under discussion was sequenced for a study of CD4 T cells in relation to SARS-CoV-2 and coronaviruses. The germline V and J ends were trimmed by 8 bases and 4 bases, with 14 bases remaining between them. The CDR3 is made up of 13 amino acids. The unexposed donors gave CD4+ T cells in 2011-2018, prior to COVID-19. Isolation of CD4+ T cells took place after less than 13 days in culture. A remark on this clone: Its specificity is unknown.

TCRdb keeps only in-frame clones here, not all; method: immunoSEQ multiplex PCR. Of some 14,000 clones listed, roughly 78% are singletons. The V gene is TRBV12-3 or TRBV12-4, the J gene TRBJ1-1; perhaps TRBD1 as D (6 bases). The sequence derives from a human donor in good health. Sequencing was performed on CD4+ T cells from PBMCs, cultured in vitro. CDR3 amino acids: CASGRRGRTEAFF. The DNA for the CDR3 is TGTGCCAGCGGGCGCAGGGGTCGCACTGAAGCTTTCTTT.